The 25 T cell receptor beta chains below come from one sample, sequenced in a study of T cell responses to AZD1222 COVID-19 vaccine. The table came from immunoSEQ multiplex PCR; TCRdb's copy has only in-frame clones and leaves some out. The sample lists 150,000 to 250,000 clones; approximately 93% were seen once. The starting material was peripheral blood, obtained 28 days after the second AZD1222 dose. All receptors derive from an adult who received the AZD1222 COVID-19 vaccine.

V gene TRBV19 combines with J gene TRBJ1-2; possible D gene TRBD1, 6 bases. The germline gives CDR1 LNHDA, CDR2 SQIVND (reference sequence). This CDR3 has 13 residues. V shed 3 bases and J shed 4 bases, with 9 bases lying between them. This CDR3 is CASSIPRGYGYTF. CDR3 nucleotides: TGTGCCAGTAGTATTCCCAGGGGCTATGGCTACACCTTC.

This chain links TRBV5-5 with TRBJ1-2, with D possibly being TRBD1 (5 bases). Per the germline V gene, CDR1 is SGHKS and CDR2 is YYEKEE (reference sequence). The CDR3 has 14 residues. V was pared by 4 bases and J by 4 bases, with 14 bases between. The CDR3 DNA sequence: TGTGCCAGCAGCCGATCCAGGGATAGCTATGGCTACACCTTC. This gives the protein CASSRSRDSYGYTF.

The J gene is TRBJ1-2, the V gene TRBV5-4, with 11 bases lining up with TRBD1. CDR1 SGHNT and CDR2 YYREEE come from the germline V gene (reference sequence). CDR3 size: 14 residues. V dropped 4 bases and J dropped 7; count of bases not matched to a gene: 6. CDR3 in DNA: TGTGCCAGCAGCCCGATCGGGACAGGGGGTGGCTACACCTTC. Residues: CASSPIGTGGGYTF.

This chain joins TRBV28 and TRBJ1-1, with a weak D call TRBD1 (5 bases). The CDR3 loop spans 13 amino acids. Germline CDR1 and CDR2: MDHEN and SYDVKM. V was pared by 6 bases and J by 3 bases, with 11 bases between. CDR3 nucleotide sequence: TGTGCCAGCAGGGGGGTAGGGTACACTGAAGCTTTCTTT. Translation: CASRGVGYTEAFF.

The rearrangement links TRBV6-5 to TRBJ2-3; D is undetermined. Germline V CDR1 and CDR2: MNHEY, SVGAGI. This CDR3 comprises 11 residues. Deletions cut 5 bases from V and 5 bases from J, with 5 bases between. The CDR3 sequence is CASSLLDTQYF. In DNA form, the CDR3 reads TGTGCCAGCAGTCTTCTAGATACGCAGTATTTT.

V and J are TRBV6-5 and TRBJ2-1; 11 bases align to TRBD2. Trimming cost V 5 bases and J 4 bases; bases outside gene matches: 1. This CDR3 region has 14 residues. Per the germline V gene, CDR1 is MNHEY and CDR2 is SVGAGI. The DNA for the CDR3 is TGTGCCAGCAGTCTAGCGGGGGGTTACAATGAGCAGTTCTTC. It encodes CASSLAGGYNEQFF.

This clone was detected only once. The CDR3 reads CASHKGPVDEQYF. The CDR3 bases are TGTGCCAGTCACAAGGGACCCGTAGACGAGCAGTACTTC. V is TRBV7-8 and J is TRBJ2-7; D is tentatively TRBD1 or TRBD2 (5 bases each). Between the trimmed V and J ends, which lost 9 bases and 5 bases, there was a span of 17 bases. The CDR3 is made up of 13 amino acids. Germline values: CDR1 SGHVS, CDR2 FQNEAQ.

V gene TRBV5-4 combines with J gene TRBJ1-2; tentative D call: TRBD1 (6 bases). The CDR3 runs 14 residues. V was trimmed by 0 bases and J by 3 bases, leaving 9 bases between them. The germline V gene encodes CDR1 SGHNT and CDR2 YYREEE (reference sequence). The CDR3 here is CASSLATGYYGYTF. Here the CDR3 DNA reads TGTGCCAGCAGCTTGGCCACAGGGTACTATGGCTACACCTTC.

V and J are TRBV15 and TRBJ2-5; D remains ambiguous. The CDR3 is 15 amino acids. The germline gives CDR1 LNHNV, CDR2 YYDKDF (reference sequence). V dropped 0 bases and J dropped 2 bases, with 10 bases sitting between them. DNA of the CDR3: TGTGCCACCAGCAGAGATCAGGTGGGTCAAGAGACCCAGTACTTC. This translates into CATSRDQVGQETQYF.

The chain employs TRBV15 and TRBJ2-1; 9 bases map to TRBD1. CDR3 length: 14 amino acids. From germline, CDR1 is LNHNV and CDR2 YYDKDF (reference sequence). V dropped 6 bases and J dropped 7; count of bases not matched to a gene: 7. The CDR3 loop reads CATSLDRGNNEQFF. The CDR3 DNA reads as TGTGCCACCAGTCTTGACAGGGGGAATAATGAGCAGTTCTTC.

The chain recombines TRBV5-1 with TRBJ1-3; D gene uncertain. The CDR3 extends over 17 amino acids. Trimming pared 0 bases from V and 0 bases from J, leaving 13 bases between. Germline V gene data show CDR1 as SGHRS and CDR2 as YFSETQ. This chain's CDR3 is CASSLGNTGGSGNTIYF. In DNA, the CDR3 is TGCGCCAGCAGCTTGGGTAACACGGGCGGCTCTGGAAACACCATATATTTT.

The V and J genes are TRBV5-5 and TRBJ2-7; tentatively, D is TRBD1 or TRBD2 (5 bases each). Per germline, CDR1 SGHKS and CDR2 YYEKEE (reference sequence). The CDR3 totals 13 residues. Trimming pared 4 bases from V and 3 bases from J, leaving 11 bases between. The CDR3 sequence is CASSHGTNYEQYF. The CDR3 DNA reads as TGTGCCAGCAGCCACGGGACGAACTACGAGCAGTACTTC.

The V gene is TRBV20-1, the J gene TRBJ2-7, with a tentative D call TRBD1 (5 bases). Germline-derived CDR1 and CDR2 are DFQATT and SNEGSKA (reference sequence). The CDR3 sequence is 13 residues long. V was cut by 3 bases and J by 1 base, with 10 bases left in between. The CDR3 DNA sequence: TGCAGTGCTAGTAGAGGACAATCCTACGAGCAGTACTTC. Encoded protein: CSASRGQSYEQYF.

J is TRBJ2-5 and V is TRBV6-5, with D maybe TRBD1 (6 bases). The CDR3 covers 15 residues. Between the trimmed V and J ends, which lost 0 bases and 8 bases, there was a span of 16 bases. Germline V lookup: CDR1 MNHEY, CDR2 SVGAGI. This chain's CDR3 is CASSYSRQGSGTQYF. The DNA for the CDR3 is TGTGCCAGCAGTTACTCGAGGCAGGGGTCGGGAACCCAGTACTTC.

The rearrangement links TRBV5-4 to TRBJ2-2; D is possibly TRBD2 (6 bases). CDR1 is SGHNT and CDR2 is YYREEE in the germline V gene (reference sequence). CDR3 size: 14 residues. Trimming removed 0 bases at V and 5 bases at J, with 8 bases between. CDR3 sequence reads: CASSLGGGTGELFF. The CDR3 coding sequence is TGTGCCAGCAGCTTGGGTGGGGGGACCGGGGAGCTGTTTTTT.

DNA of the CDR3: TGTGCCAGCAGCCCCCTGGTGGGGAGGACTGGAAACACCATATATTTT. This translates into CASSPLVGRTGNTIYF. This chain uses TRBV7-6 with TRBJ1-3, with unresolved D. This CDR3 has 16 residues. V lost 5 bases and J 2 bases, leaving 16 bases between the germline ends. In germline, CDR1 is SGHVS, CDR2 FNYEAQ.

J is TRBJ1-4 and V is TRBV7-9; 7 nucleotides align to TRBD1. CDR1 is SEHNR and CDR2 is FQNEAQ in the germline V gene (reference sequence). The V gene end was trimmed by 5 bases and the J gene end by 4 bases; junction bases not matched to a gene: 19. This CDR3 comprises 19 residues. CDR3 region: CASSASGQTYLGSNEKLFF. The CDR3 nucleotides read TGTGCCAGCAGCGCTTCGGGACAGACATACTTGGGGAGTAATGAAAAACTGTTTTTT.

The CDR3 spells CASSFPQVSRGAPGDTQYF. The CDR3 DNA is TGTGCCAGCAGCTTCCCTCAAGTAAGCAGGGGAGCTCCCGGGGATACGCAGTATTTT. The gene calls are TRBV12-1 and TRBJ2-3; TRBD1, the table's D call, was not compared with the DNA. TRBV12-1 is a recognized pseudogene. The CDR3 is made up of 19 amino acids.

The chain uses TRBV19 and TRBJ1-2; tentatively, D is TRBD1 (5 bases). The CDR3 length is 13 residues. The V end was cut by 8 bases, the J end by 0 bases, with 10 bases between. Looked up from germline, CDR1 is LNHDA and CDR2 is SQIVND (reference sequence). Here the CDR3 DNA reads TGTGCCAGTGGGACCACAACTAACTATGGCTACACCTTC. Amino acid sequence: CASGTTTNYGYTF.

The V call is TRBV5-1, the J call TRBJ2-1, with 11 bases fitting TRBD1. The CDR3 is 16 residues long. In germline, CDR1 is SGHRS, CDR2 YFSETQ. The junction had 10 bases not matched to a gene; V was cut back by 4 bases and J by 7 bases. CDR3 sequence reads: CASSTTGQGAVNEQFF. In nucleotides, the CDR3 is TGCGCCAGCAGCACCACTGGACAGGGGGCTGTAAATGAGCAGTTCTTC. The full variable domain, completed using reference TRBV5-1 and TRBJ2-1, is KAGVTQTPRYLIKTRGQQVTLSCSPISGHRSVSWYQQTPGQGLQFLFEYFSETQRNKGNFPGRFSGRQFSNSRSEMNVSTLELGDSALYLCASSTTGQGAVNEQFFGPGTRLTVL.

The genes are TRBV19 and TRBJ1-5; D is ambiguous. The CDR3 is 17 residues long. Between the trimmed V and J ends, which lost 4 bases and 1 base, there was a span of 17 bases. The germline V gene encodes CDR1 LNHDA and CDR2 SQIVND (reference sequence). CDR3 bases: TGTGCCAGTAGTACAGGACTCAAGGCTGGGAGCAATCAGCCCCAGCATTTT. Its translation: CASSTGLKAGSNQPQHF. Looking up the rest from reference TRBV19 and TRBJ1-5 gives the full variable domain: DGGITQSPKYLFRKEGQNVTLSCEQNLNHDAMYWYRQDPGQGLRLIYYSQIVNDFQKGDIAEGYSVSREKKESFPLTVTSAQKNPTAFYLCASSTGLKAGSNQPQHFGDGTRLSIL.

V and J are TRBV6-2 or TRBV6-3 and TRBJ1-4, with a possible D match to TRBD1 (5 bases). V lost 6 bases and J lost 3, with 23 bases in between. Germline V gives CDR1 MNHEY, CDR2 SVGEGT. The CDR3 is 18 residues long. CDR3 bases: TGTGCCAGCAGCCCTGCCCTAAAGTCAGGGACCTCTAATGAAAAACTGTTTTTT. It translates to CASSPALKSGTSNEKLFF.

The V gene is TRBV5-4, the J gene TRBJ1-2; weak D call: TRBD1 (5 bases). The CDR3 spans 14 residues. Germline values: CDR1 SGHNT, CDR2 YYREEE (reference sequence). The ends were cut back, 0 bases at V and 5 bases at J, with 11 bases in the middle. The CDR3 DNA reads TGTGCCAGCAGCTTGGCCGGGGGGAGTTATGGCTACACCTTC. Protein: CASSLAGGSYGYTF.

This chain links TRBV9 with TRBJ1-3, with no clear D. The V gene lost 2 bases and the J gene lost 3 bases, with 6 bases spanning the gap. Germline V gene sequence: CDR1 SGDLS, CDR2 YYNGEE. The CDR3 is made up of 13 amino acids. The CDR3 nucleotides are TGTGCCAGCAGCGTGCACCGTGGAAACACCATATATTTT. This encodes CASSVHRGNTIYF.

The CDR3 loop reads CASSVLGNQPQHF. Written as DNA, the CDR3 is TGTGCCAGCAGCGTATTAGGGAATCAGCCCCAGCATTTT. V usage is TRBV9 and J usage is TRBJ1-5; D is unresolved. V dropped 1 base and J dropped 4 bases, with 6 bases sitting between them. There are 13 residues in the CDR3. The V gene's germline CDR1 is SGDLS and CDR2 YYNGEE.